This T cell receptor (beta chain) was profiled in a study of control samples from healthy donors and cancer patients (dated by TCRdb to the early 2020s). CDR1 and CDR2, looked up from the germline V gene, are MNHNS and SASEGT. Measured from the cysteine to the phenylalanine, the CDR3 is 16 residues long. Only the CDR3 portion is preserved as DNA: 48 bases, with reading frame beginning at the first base. V drops 0 bases and J drops 4 bases, leaving 13 bases in between. Library creation used the immunoSEQ multiplex PCR assay. TCRdb took over this immuneACCESS table, retaining in-frame rearrangements with V and J assigned. Such tables are incomplete; in checked studies, under half of the missing clones stem from an unresolved V gene, and the remainder is unexplained. A total of some 140,000 clones appear in this sample, about nine tenths of them only once. The top ten clones comprise around 10% of the sample.

To note about this clone: There is no known antigen for this receptor. Base qualities are not at hand, and no much larger clone is one base apart.

The V and J segments used are TRBV6-1 and TRBJ2-1; the D gene lacks a confident call. The sample was blood. The TCR was taken from a woman between 25 and 40 years old in good health. The DNA reads TGTGCCAGCAGTGAAGCGTCGACGTACGCGTACAATGAGCAGTTCTTC. Its protein reads: CASSEASTYAYNEQFF.